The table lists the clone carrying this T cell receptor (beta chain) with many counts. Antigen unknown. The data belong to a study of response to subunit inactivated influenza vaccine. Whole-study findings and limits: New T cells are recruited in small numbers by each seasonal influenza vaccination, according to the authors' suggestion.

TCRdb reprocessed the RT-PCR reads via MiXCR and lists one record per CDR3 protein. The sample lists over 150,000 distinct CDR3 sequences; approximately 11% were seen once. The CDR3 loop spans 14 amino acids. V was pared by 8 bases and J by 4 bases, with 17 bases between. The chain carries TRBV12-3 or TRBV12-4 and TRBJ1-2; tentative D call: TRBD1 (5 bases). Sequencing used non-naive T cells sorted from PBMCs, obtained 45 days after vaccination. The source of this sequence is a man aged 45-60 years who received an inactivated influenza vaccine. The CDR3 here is CASGTLREGYGYTF. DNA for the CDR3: TGTGCCAGCGGAACTCTCAGGGAAGGCTATGGCTACACCTTC.